The 21 T cell receptor beta chains listed next were all sequenced from one sample in a study of beta chain features in type 1 diabetes (dated by TCRdb to 2017 to 2018). General study outcomes and caveats: Type 1 diabetes patients showed a moderate but significant shortening of TCRB CDR3 length in all four CD4+ subsets.

The library relied on the immunoSEQ multiplex PCR assay. All of the isolated RNA was reverse transcribed with the High Capacity cDNA Reverse Transcription Kit, so expressed TCRB transcripts were sequenced. Imported from immuneACCESS, the table was reduced by TCRdb to in-frame sequences with V and J called. These copies leave out some clones; in studies compared against another copy, an unresolved V gene accounts for under half, and the cause of the remainder is not known. The table for this sample lists some 240,000 clones; approximately 16% of them were counted only once. Approximately 0.086% of the sample is held by the ten biggest clonotypes. The antigens these receptors bind are not known. The sequenced material came from naive CD4+ T cells from blood. According to the study, the label for this sample's cell subset or site signals: true naive CD4+ T cells. The source of these receptors is a man aged 25 to 40 with type 1 diabetes.

This clone appeared a few times. The chain recombines TRBV30 with TRBJ2-5, with D perhaps matching TRBD1 (5 bases). Trimming took off 2 bases at V and 3 bases at J, with 13 bases between the two ends. Germline assignment: CDR1 GTSNPN and CDR2 SVGIG (reference sequence). The CDR3 runs to 14 residues. The CDR3 coding sequence is TGTGCCTGGAGTCCAAGCCCAGGGAAAGAGACCCAGTACTTC. This translates into CAWSPSPGKETQYF.

This clone was picked up a small number of times. V and J are TRBV29-1 and TRBJ2-1; 7 nucleotides match TRBD2. The CDR3 extends over 12 amino acids. The V segment lost 1 base and the J segment 7 bases; nucleotides outside the gene matches: 1. The germline V gene has CDR1 SQVTM and CDR2 ANQGSEA. In nucleotides, the CDR3 is TGCAGCGTTGAAGGAGCGGGGAATGAGCAGTTCTTC. It encodes CSVEGAGNEQFF.

This clone has just a few counts. This chain links TRBV4-1 with TRBJ1-4, with 7 bases aligning to TRBD1. The germline V gene encodes CDR1 MGHRA and CDR2 YSYEKL. CDR3 length: 15 amino acids. V was pared by 6 bases and J by 3 bases, with 7 bases of the junction left unmatched. The CDR3 DNA sequence: TGCGCCAGCAGACTAGTCGGGACAGCTAATGAAAAACTGTTTTTT. It is translated as CASRLVGTANEKLFF.

This clone has more than one count but fewer than ten. The chain couples TRBV10-3 to TRBJ2-5, with 8 bases aligning to TRBD2. The V and J ends lost 8 bases and 4 bases, in that order; junction bases with no gene match: 6. This CDR3 is built from 13 residues. Germline assignment: CDR1 ENHRY and CDR2 SYGVKD. CDR3 in amino acids: CAIQAGERETQYF. In DNA form, the CDR3 reads TGTGCCATCCAAGCGGGAGAACGAGAGACCCAGTACTTC.

This clone was observed a few times. The genes are TRBV7-9 and TRBJ2-1; 10 bases match TRBD2. V was pared by 2 bases and J by 7 bases, with 2 bases of the junction left unmatched. Germline V lookup: CDR1 SEHNR, CDR2 FQNEAQ (reference sequence). This CDR3 region has 14 residues. The CDR3 loop is CASSLLAGVNEQFF. The CDR3 region has the DNA TGTGCCAGCAGCTTACTAGCGGGAGTTAATGAGCAGTTCTTC.

In DNA, the CDR3 is TGCGCCAGCAGCCAAGAGCTCGACAGGTTTAGCACAGATACGCAGTATTTT. It yields the protein CASSQELDRFSTDTQYF. The chain has TRBV4-3 and TRBJ2-3, with D possibly TRBD1 on 6 matching bases. V lost 0 bases, J lost 0 bases, and 13 bases lay in between. The CDR3 is 17 amino acids. Germline V gene sequence: CDR1 LGHNA, CDR2 YSLEER.

This sequence joins TRBV30 and TRBJ1-2; no clear D. V gave up 5 bases and J gave up 2 bases, with 9 bases separating them. Germline V gene sequence: CDR1 GTSNPN, CDR2 SVGIG (reference sequence). The CDR3 totals 12 residues. CDR3 bases: TGTGCCTGGTTCTGGGGAAACTATGGCTACACCTTC. Residues: CAWFWGNYGYTF.

The CDR3 spells CASSWENTDTQYF. The CDR3 region has the DNA TGTGCCAGCAGTTGGGAGAACACAGATACGCAGTATTTT. J is TRBJ2-3 and V is TRBV6-5, with TRBD2 as a possible D gene (5 bases). The CDR3 is made up of 13 amino acids. Germline V gives CDR1 MNHEY, CDR2 SVGAGI. Trimming shortened V by 4 bases and J by 2 bases, and 7 bases separated the two germline ends.

The rearrangement joins TRBV18 to TRBJ2-1; no definite D call. This CDR3 has 11 residues. V was shortened by 9 bases and J by 8 bases, with 11 bases between the two germline ends. The germline V gene encodes CDR1 KGHSH and CDR2 LQKENI. The CDR3 nucleotides are TGTGCCAGTTCCTCGAGAGATGAGCAGTTCTTC. This gives the protein CASSSRDEQFF. Full variable domain (remainder filled in from reference TRBV18 and TRBJ2-1): NAGVMQNPRHLVRRRGQEARLRCSPMKGHSHVYWYRQLPEEGLKFMVYLQKENIIDESGMPKERFSAEFPKEGPSILRIQQVVRGDSAAYFCASSSRDEQFFGPGTRLTVL.

This clone was recorded a few times. V usage is TRBV9 and J usage is TRBJ2-1; 7 positions agree with TRBD1. V lost 4 bases and J lost 8; bases outside the gene matches: 12. The CDR3 length is 15 residues. In germline, CDR1 is SGDLS, CDR2 YYNGEE. The CDR3 sequence is CASSIHRGGGDEQFF. The CDR3 DNA sequence: TGTGCCAGCAGCATACATCGAGGGGGCGGCGATGAGCAGTTCTTC.

This clone was observed a few times. This chain joins TRBV15 and TRBJ2-4, with a possible D match to TRBD2 (6 bases). With 0 bases removed from V and 0 bases from J, the gap between germline ends came to 12 bases. The CDR3 runs to 17 residues. The germline V gene encodes CDR1 LNHNV and CDR2 YYDKDF (reference sequence). The CDR3 DNA sequence: TGTGCCACCAGCAGAGATCCAGGGACTTTAGCCAAAAACATTCAGTACTTC. Translating gives CATSRDPGTLAKNIQYF.

This clone was counted only a few times. J is TRBJ2-3 and V is TRBV6-5; no firm D call. The V and J ends lost 2 bases and 5 bases respectively, with 14 bases between them. Germline CDR1 MNHEY, CDR2 SVGAGI. The CDR3 runs 15 residues. DNA of the CDR3: TGTGCCAGCAGTTACGGGTCTGCGGACCGAGATACGCAGTATTTT. Translating it yields CASSYGSADRDTQYF.

This clone was counted a few times. The chain has TRBV25-1 and TRBJ2-7; no clear D gene. The CDR3 is 14 amino acids. Germline-derived CDR1 and CDR2 are MGHDK and SYGVNS. Trimming removed 2 bases at V and 0 bases at J, with 8 bases between. The CDR3 nucleotides read TGTGCCAGCAGTGAACAGGAATACTCCTACGAGCAGTACTTC. This translates into CASSEQEYSYEQYF.

This clone was picked up a small number of times. This chain connects TRBV10-3 to TRBJ2-3; D is possibly TRBD1 or TRBD2 (5 bases each). The length of the CDR3 is 16 residues. The germline CDR1 and CDR2 sequences are ENHRY and SYGVKD. Trimming took 1 base from V and 4 from J, leaving 15 bases between them. CDR3 sequence: CAISEWARGRADTQYF. CDR3 sequence (DNA): TGTGCCATCAGTGAGTGGGCCCGGGGCCGCGCAGATACGCAGTATTTT.

V usage is TRBV25-1 and J usage is TRBJ1-2; D gene uncertain. V gave up 3 bases and J gave up 5 bases, with 4 bases separating them. Per the germline V gene, CDR1 is MGHDK and CDR2 is SYGVNS. The CDR3 is 11 residues long. The CDR3 DNA reads TGTGCCAGCAGTGATAATTATGGCTACACCTTC. This translates into CASSDNYGYTF.

The chain carries TRBV28 and TRBJ2-7; TRBD2 might be the D (6 bases). The V end lost 3 bases, the J end lost 6 bases, and 15 bases lay between the germline ends. Germline CDR1 and CDR2: MDHEN and SYDVKM. The CDR3 totals 14 residues. CDR3 in amino acids: CASSLRRESVEQYF. CDR3 coding DNA: TGTGCCAGCAGTTTGAGACGGGAGTCGGTCGAGCAGTACTTC.

This clone was observed a handful of times. This chain links TRBV28 with TRBJ2-3, with a tentative D call TRBD1 (6 bases). The CDR3 length is 17 residues. Looked up from germline, CDR1 is MDHEN and CDR2 is SYDVKM. V lost 6 bases to trimming and J lost 0 bases, with 19 bases between them. DNA of the CDR3: TGTGCCAGCAGAATAGGGTCCAGGGGCCTTAGCACAGATACGCAGTATTTT. This gives the protein CASRIGSRGLSTDTQYF.

This chain uses TRBV11-2 with TRBJ2-3; D ambiguous. Germline V gene data show CDR1 as SGHAT and CDR2 as FQNNGV. The CDR3 sequence is 14 residues long. Trimming stripped 3 bases from V and 0 bases from J, with 7 bases between. The DNA for the CDR3 is TGTGCCAGCAGCTTTGGTTTAAGCACAGATACGCAGTATTTT. This gives the protein CASSFGLSTDTQYF.

Notes on this clone: Other DNA sequences of this sample code for an identical CDR3. The rearrangement links TRBV28 to TRBJ1-5, with D unclear. Germline CDR1 and CDR2: MDHEN and SYDVKM. V lost 8 bases, J lost 4 bases, and 6 bases lay in between. This CDR3 has 11 amino acids. The CDR3 DNA is TGTGCCAGCTCGAGAAATCAGCCCCAGCATTTT. It translates to CASSRNQPQHF.

The chain joins TRBV19 to TRBJ2-5, with D possibly TRBD2 on 5 matching bases. Germline assignment: CDR1 LNHDA and CDR2 SQIVND (reference sequence). The V end was cut by 5 bases, the J end by 4 bases, with 14 bases between. The CDR3 is 14 amino acids. The CDR3: CASSLPAAGETQYF. As DNA, the CDR3 is TGTGCCAGTAGTCTCCCAGCGGCAGGAGAGACCCAGTACTTC.

This clone has more than one count but fewer than ten. This chain links TRBV27 with TRBJ2-6, with a weak D call TRBD1 (6 bases). The CDR3 contains 15 residues. V was pared by 5 bases and J by 2 bases, with 10 bases between. Germline V lookup: CDR1 MNHEY, CDR2 SMNVEV (reference sequence). CDR3 in amino acids: CASSQNRAGANVLTF. CDR3 nucleotide sequence: TGTGCCAGCAGTCAGAACAGGGCTGGGGCCAACGTCCTGACTTTC. Supplemented by reference TRBV27 and TRBJ2-6, the full variable domain reads EAQVTQNPRYLITVTGKKLTVTCSQNMNHEYMSWYRQDPGLGLRQIYYSMNVEVTDKGDVPEGYKVSRKEKRNFPLILESPSPNQTSLYFCASSQNRAGANVLTFGAGSRLTVL.